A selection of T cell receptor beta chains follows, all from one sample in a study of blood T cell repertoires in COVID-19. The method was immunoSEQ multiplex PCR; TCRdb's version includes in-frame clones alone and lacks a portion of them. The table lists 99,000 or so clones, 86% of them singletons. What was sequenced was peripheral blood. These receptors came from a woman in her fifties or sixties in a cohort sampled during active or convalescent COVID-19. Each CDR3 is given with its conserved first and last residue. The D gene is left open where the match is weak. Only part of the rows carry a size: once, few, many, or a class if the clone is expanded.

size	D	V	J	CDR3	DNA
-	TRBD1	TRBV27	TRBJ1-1	CASRDPGQENTEAFF	TGTGCCAGCAGGGACCCGGGACAGGAAAACACTGAAGCTTTCTTT
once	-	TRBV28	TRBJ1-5	CASSFQGWYQPQHF	TGTGCCAGCAGTTTTCAGGGATGGTATCAGCCCCAGCATTTT
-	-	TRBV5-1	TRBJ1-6	CASSPWAGVNSPLHF	TGCGCCAGCAGCCCCTGGGCGGGGGTAAATTCACCCCTCCACTTT
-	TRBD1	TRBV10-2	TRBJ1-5	CASSEQGFQPQHF	TGCGCCAGCAGTGAACAGGGGTTTCAGCCCCAGCATTTT
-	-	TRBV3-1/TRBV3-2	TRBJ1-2	CASSDLAVNGYTF	TGTGCCAGCTCGGACCTAGCTGTTAATGGCTACACCTTC
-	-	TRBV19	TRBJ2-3	CASSIGATQYF	TGTGCCAGTAGTATAGGGGCTACGCAGTATTTT
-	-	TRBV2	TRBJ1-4	CASRFTTNEKLFF	TGTGCCAGCAGATTTACAACTAATGAAAAACTGTTTTTT
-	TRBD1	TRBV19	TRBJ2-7	CASSLRTGGYEQYF	TGTGCCAGTAGTTTACGGACAGGGGGCTACGAGCAGTACTTC
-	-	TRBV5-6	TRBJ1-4	CASSPDRYNEKLFF	TGTGCCAGCAGCCCGGACAGATACAATGAAAAACTGTTTTTT
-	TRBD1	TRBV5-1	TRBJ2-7	CASSSPGQGWYEQYF	TGCGCCAGCAGCTCTCCGGGACAGGGGTGGTACGAGCAGTACTTC
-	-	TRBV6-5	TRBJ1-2	CASSPRRVAPYGYTF	TGTGCCAGCAGTCCCCGCAGGGTTGCACCCTATGGCTACACCTTC
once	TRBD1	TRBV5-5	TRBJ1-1	CASSLWDRLNTEAFF	TGTGCCAGCAGCTTATGGGACAGATTGAACACTGAAGCTTTCTTT
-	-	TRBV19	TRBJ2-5	CASSSRLGGVGETQYF	TGTGCCAGTAGTTCTCGACTGGGAGGTGTCGGAGAGACCCAGTACTTC
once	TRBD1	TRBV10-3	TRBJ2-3	CAISGQGASTDTQYF	TGTGCCATCAGTGGACAGGGGGCGAGCACAGATACGCAGTATTTT
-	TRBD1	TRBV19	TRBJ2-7	CASSLPGQTYEQYF	TGTGCCAGTAGTTTGCCGGGACAGACCTACGAGCAGTACTTC
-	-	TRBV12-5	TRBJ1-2	CASGLEPWSLTNYGYTF	TGTGCTAGTGGTTTGGAACCTTGGAGTCTCACTAACTATGGCTACACCTTC
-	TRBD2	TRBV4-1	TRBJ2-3	CASSQDGTGGDTQYF	TGCGCCAGCAGCCAAGATGGGACGGGGGGGGATACGCAGTATTTT
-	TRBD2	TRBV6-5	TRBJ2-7	CASSYSLTSGSYEQYF	TGTGCCAGCAGTTACTCCCTGACTAGCGGGAGCTACGAGCAGTACTTC
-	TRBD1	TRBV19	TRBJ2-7	CASSRGQGAEEQYF	TGTGCCAGTAGTAGGGGACAGGGGGCCGAGGAGCAGTACTTC
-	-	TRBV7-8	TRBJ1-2	CASSLGSILYGYTF	TGTGCCAGCAGCTTAGGGAGTATATTGTATGGCTACACCTTC
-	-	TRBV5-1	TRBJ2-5	CASRPEEETQYF	TGCGCCAGCAGACCTGAGGAGGAGACCCAGTACTTC
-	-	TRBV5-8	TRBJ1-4	CASSSTRVNEKLFF	TGTGCCAGCAGCTCCACCCGGGTTAATGAAAAACTGTTTTTT
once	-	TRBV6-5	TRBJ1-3	CASRDSSGNTIYF	TGTGCCAGCAGGGACAGCTCTGGAAACACCATATATTTT